Listed here is a single T cell receptor (beta chain). Its target is unknown. Authors' processing steps: Productive clonotypes were detectable down to 2.59 x 10-5 frequency. Produced via immunoSEQ multiplex PCR; TCRdb's table is partial and in-frame only. Clone size and V and J calls were adopted from that table, with D and trimming inferred from the DNA. The sample consists of some 41,000 clones, about 81% of them appearing once. These data come from a study of STAT5B mutations in CD4+ large granular lymphocyte leukemia. Study-wide points: Compared with healthy controls (2/35), patient top clones favored TRBV06 (8/27). No patients shared main leukemic clonotypes, though around 27% appeared at low frequency elsewhere.

The V end lost 7 bases, the J end lost 1 base, and 11 bases lay between the germline ends. The CDR3 is 13 residues long. Germline-derived CDR1 and CDR2 are MNHEY and SVGAGI. Healthy controls were blood donor buffy coats. The rearrangement uses TRBV6-5 and TRBJ2-7, with D hard to call. Sequencing input: CD4+ T cells from blood buffy coats. This TCR was sampled from a human donor in good health. CDR3 loop: CASTPSHSYEQYF. In DNA form, the CDR3 reads TGTGCCAGCACCCCCAGTCATTCCTACGAGCAGTACTTC.